This T cell receptor beta chain is from a study of OX40 agonist ivuxolimab in advanced cancers. As concerns this clone: Within the sample, other DNA sequences also encode this same CDR3.

Assay used: immunoSEQ multiplex PCR; TCRdb lists only in-frame clones, some missing. The sample includes about 73,000 clones, about 88% of them seen just once. CDR3 length: 13 residues. Germline lookup yields CDR1 SGHDT and CDR2 YYEEEE. Trimming cost V 0 bases and J 7 bases, with 11 bases left between them. The J gene is TRBJ2-7, the V gene TRBV5-6; D remains unclear. The specimen was CD4+ or CD8+ T cells sorted from blood, collected in a trial of the OX40 agonist ivuxolimab. This receptor was identified in an adult with an advanced solid tumor such as melanoma, head and neck, liver or kidney cancer. The CDR3 coding sequence is TGTGCCAGCAGCTTGGTGGGCCCCTCGGAGCAGTACTTC. Amino acids: CASSLVGPSEQYF.